In this sample, the clone carrying this T cell receptor (beta chain) turned up once. Antigen specificity is unknown. The germline CDR1 and CDR2 sequences are MNHEY and SMNVEV (reference sequence). The CDR3 has 14 residues. Trimming took 4 bases from V and 4 from J, leaving 13 bases between them. The repertoire was sequenced with immunoSEQ multiplex PCR; TCRdb's copy has only in-frame clones and lacks some. Among 70,000 or so clones listed, about 94% were seen once. These data belong to a study of cytomegalovirus exposure and HLA in healthy donors. Findings of the study overall: The investigators catalogued 164 TCR beta chains as cytomegalovirus-associated. Accounts indicate the classifier identified cytomegalovirus status with strong specificity and sensitivity.

Sequenced: PBMCs. The chain joins TRBV27 to TRBJ1-1; possible D gene TRBD1, 6 bases. The source of this sequence is a woman between 18 and 29 years old in good health and CMV-seronegative. CDR3 amino acids: CASSSQGRGTEAFF. In DNA, the CDR3 is TGTGCCAGCAGTTCACAGGGTAGGGGCACTGAAGCTTTCTTT.